This is a list of T cell receptor beta chains from one sample in a study of early T cells in non-severe SARS-CoV-2 infection. One entry per CDR3 protein, called by TCRdb with MiXCR from the 5' RACE reads. This sample has about 39,000 distinct CDR3 sequences; roughly 7% occur once, and the top ten carry around 7.9%. Sequenced sample: whole blood. All receptors come from an adult who was a healthcare worker with PCR-confirmed SARS-CoV-2 infection or an uninfected control (not recorded which). CDR3s include the opening cysteine and the closing phenylalanine or tryptophan. The D gene is left open where the match is weak. A clone size is listed for some rows: how often the clone was seen (once, few, many), or a class if it is expanded.

v_gene: TRBV5-6; abundance: many; j_gene: TRBJ2-3; d_gene: NA; CDR3nt: TGTGCCAGCAGCTTGATGATGTGGGGCACAGATACGCAGTATTTT; CDR3aa: CASSLMMWGTDTQYF
v_gene: TRBV29-1; abundance: few; j_gene: TRBJ2-3; d_gene: NA; CDR3nt: TGCAGCGTTGTCCAGGGCTGGACAGATACGCAGTATTTT; CDR3aa: CSVVQGWTDTQYF
v_gene: TRBV13; abundance: many; j_gene: TRBJ2-1; d_gene: NA; CDR3nt: TGTGCCAGCAGCCGACCGTCAAGGGGCGGGAATGAGCAGTTCTTC; CDR3aa: CASSRPSRGGNEQFF
v_gene: TRBV21-1; abundance: many; j_gene: TRBJ2-1; d_gene: NA; CDR3nt: TGTGCCAGCAGCAAGTACCGAACGGGGACCTCGTGCAATGAGCAGTTCTTC; CDR3aa: CASSKYRTGTSCNEQFF
v_gene: TRBV4-1; abundance: many; j_gene: TRBJ1-4; d_gene: NA; CDR3nt: TGCGCCAGCAGCCTTCTCCCGGACTTTTTTGATGAAAAACTGTTTTTT; CDR3aa: CASSLLPDFFDEKLFF
v_gene: TRBV3-1; abundance: NA; j_gene: TRBJ2-5; d_gene: TRBD1; CDR3nt: TGTGCCAGCAGCCAGCGGACAGGGGGTGGGGAGACCCAGTACTTC; CDR3aa: CASSQRTGGGETQYF
v_gene: TRBV5-1; abundance: many; j_gene: TRBJ2-1; d_gene: NA; CDR3nt: TGTGCCAGCAGCCTTTACAATGAGCAGTTCTTC; CDR3aa: CASSLYNEQFF
v_gene: TRBV7-9; abundance: many; j_gene: TRBJ1-5; d_gene: NA; CDR3nt: TGTGCCAGCAGCTTAGAAAGCAATCAGCCCCAGCATTTT; CDR3aa: CASSLESNQPQHF
v_gene: TRBV15; abundance: many; j_gene: TRBJ2-3; d_gene: NA; CDR3nt: TGTGCCACCAGCAGAGCGGGTGGAGGAGATACGCAGTATTTT; CDR3aa: CATSRAGGGDTQYF
v_gene: TRBV27; abundance: few; j_gene: TRBJ2-7; d_gene: NA; CDR3nt: TGTGCCAGCAGTTTATCGAGTCTTTACGAGCAGTACTTC; CDR3aa: CASSLSSLYEQYF
v_gene: TRBV11-2; abundance: many; j_gene: TRBJ1-2; d_gene: NA; CDR3nt: TGTGCCAGCAGCTTAAAGGTTGGCTATGGCTACACCTTC; CDR3aa: CASSLKVGYGYTF
v_gene: TRBV5-1; abundance: many; j_gene: TRBJ2-7; d_gene: NA; CDR3nt: TGCGCCAGCAGCTTGATGACAGGAACCACCTACGAGCAGTACTTC; CDR3aa: CASSLMTGTTYEQYF
v_gene: TRBV19; abundance: many; j_gene: TRBJ2-2; d_gene: TRBD2; CDR3nt: TGTGCCACTAACCCGGGGGGTGGCGGGGAGCTGTTTTTT; CDR3aa: CATNPGGGGELFF
v_gene: TRBV6-5; abundance: many; j_gene: TRBJ1-1; d_gene: NA; CDR3nt: TGTGCCAGCAGTTACAGGGAGGGGGACACTGAAGCTTTCTTT; CDR3aa: CASSYREGDTEAFF
v_gene: TRBV6-2/TRBV6-3; abundance: few; j_gene: TRBJ1-2; d_gene: NA; CDR3nt: TGTGCCAGCAGTCCCAGGCGGAACTATGGCTACACCTTC; CDR3aa: CASSPRRNYGYTF
v_gene: TRBV7-6; abundance: medium-sized; j_gene: TRBJ2-2; d_gene: NA; CDR3nt: TGTGCCAGCAGCTTGTCGACAGAGAACACCGGGGAGCTGTTTTTT; CDR3aa: CASSLSTENTGELFF
v_gene: TRBV7-9; abundance: many; j_gene: TRBJ2-3; d_gene: TRBD2; CDR3nt: TGTGCCAGCAGTGGACTAGCGGGGTCGGATACGCAGTATTTT; CDR3aa: CASSGLAGSDTQYF
v_gene: TRBV29-1; abundance: NA; j_gene: TRBJ2-7; d_gene: NA; CDR3nt: TGCAGCGTTGGAGTGAGACGGGAAACCTACGAGCAGTACTTC; CDR3aa: CSVGVRRETYEQYF
v_gene: TRBV18; abundance: few; j_gene: TRBJ2-7; d_gene: NA; CDR3nt: TGTGCCAGCTCACCACCGGGCTACTCCTACGAGCAGTACTTC; CDR3aa: CASSPPGYSYEQYF
v_gene: TRBV27; abundance: NA; j_gene: TRBJ1-2; d_gene: NA; CDR3nt: TGTGCCAGCTCAAACGGGCCCGCTAACTATGGCTACACCTTC; CDR3aa: CASSNGPANYGYTF
v_gene: TRBV4-1; abundance: many; j_gene: TRBJ1-3; d_gene: TRBD1; CDR3nt: TGCGCCAGCAGCCAAGAGCCGGGACAGGGGGCCACCATATATTTT; CDR3aa: CASSQEPGQGATIYF
v_gene: TRBV4-3; abundance: few; j_gene: TRBJ2-3; d_gene: NA; CDR3nt: TGCGCCAGCAGCCAATACGAGACCCCCCTCGGCACAGATACGCAGTATTTT; CDR3aa: CASSQYETPLGTDTQYF
v_gene: TRBV28; abundance: few; j_gene: TRBJ1-1; d_gene: NA; CDR3nt: TGTGCCAGCAGTTCCCTAGAGTGGGGGCCTGGGATTGAAGCTTTCTTT; CDR3aa: CASSSLEWGPGIEAFF
v_gene: TRBV4-3; abundance: few; j_gene: TRBJ2-5; d_gene: NA; CDR3nt: TGCGCCAGCAGCCAAACAGAACAAGAGACCCAGTACTTC; CDR3aa: CASSQTEQETQYF
v_gene: TRBV13; abundance: NA; j_gene: TRBJ2-7; d_gene: NA; CDR3nt: TGTGCCAGCAGCCCCCCGGGGACCTACGAGCAGTACTTC; CDR3aa: CASSPPGTYEQYF
v_gene: TRBV5-1; abundance: many; j_gene: TRBJ2-7; d_gene: NA; CDR3nt: TGCGCCAGCAGCTTGATTCCCGGGGACTACGAGCAGTACTTC; CDR3aa: CASSLIPGDYEQYF
v_gene: TRBV6-2/TRBV6-3; abundance: few; j_gene: TRBJ1-2; d_gene: NA; CDR3nt: TGTGCCAGCTCCCAACGGCAGGCCCGGGATAACTATGGCTACACCTTC; CDR3aa: CASSQRQARDNYGYTF
v_gene: TRBV20-1; abundance: many; j_gene: TRBJ1-1; d_gene: TRBD1; CDR3nt: TGCAGTGCTAGGACACAGGGGGCGCTGACTGAAGCTTTCTTT; CDR3aa: CSARTQGALTEAFF
v_gene: TRBV6-5; abundance: many; j_gene: TRBJ1-4; d_gene: NA; CDR3nt: TGTGCCAGCAGTTACCTCAGCAATGAAAAACTGTTTTTT; CDR3aa: CASSYLSNEKLFF
v_gene: TRBV4-2; abundance: many; j_gene: TRBJ2-7; d_gene: NA; CDR3nt: TGTGCCAGCAGCCACTCCTCCGGGGACTCCTACGAGCAGTACTTC; CDR3aa: CASSHSSGDSYEQYF
v_gene: TRBV7-2; abundance: NA; j_gene: TRBJ2-6; d_gene: TRBD2; CDR3nt: TGTGCCAGCAGCTTACGTCTAGCGGGGGCTACTGGGGCCAACGTCCTGACTTTC; CDR3aa: CASSLRLAGATGANVLTF
v_gene: TRBV3-1; abundance: NA; j_gene: TRBJ1-2; d_gene: NA; CDR3nt: TGTGCCAGCAGCCAATTTCTGGGATTATATGGCTACACCTTC; CDR3aa: CASSQFLGLYGYTF
v_gene: TRBV6-5; abundance: NA; j_gene: TRBJ2-1; d_gene: NA; CDR3nt: TGTGCCAGCAGCGCCGCAGGGTACTCCTACAATGAGCAGTTCTTC; CDR3aa: CASSAAGYSYNEQFF
v_gene: TRBV28; abundance: few; j_gene: TRBJ2-5; d_gene: NA; CDR3nt: TGTGCCAGCAGGACCGGGGAGACCCAGTACTTC; CDR3aa: CASRTGETQYF
v_gene: TRBV7-6; abundance: many; j_gene: TRBJ2-3; d_gene: NA; CDR3nt: TGTGCCAGCAGCTTACAAGCTGGGGGTGCAGATACGCAGTATTTT; CDR3aa: CASSLQAGGADTQYF
v_gene: TRBV7-9; abundance: many; j_gene: TRBJ2-3; d_gene: NA; CDR3nt: TGTGCCAGCAGCTTAACATATACGCAGTATTTT; CDR3aa: CASSLTYTQYF
v_gene: TRBV4-3; abundance: many; j_gene: TRBJ1-1; d_gene: NA; CDR3nt: TGCGCCAGCAGCCACAGGCCTTCGGAGAACACTGAAGCTTTCTTT; CDR3aa: CASSHRPSENTEAFF
v_gene: TRBV2; abundance: few; j_gene: TRBJ2-1; d_gene: NA; CDR3nt: TGTGCCAGCAGTCAAGACAGCGCGGAGCAGTTCTTC; CDR3aa: CASSQDSAEQFF
v_gene: TRBV13; abundance: NA; j_gene: TRBJ2-3; d_gene: TRBD2; CDR3nt: TGTGCCACCCTAGCCGGCCCTAGCGGGCACACAGATACGCAGTATTTT; CDR3aa: CATLAGPSGHTDTQYF
v_gene: TRBV20-1; abundance: few; j_gene: TRBJ1-4; d_gene: NA; CDR3nt: TGCAGTGCTAGTGATGGACAGTATAATGAAAAACTGTTTTTT; CDR3aa: CSASDGQYNEKLFF
v_gene: TRBV7-2; abundance: few; j_gene: TRBJ2-3; d_gene: NA; CDR3nt: TGTGCCAGCAGCTTAGAAGCACTCCTCCCGGATACGCAGTATTTT; CDR3aa: CASSLEALLPDTQYF